This T cell receptor beta chain comes out of a study of beta chain features in type 1 diabetes. Study-wide points: TCRB CDR3s were moderately but significantly shorter in Type 1 diabetes patients in all four CD4+ subsets.

The CDR3 loop spans 14 amino acids. Germline V CDR1 and CDR2: ENHRY, SYGVKD. J gave up 2 bases and V 4 bases, and 5 bases lay outside the gene matches. Expressed TCRB transcripts were sequenced because the isolated RNA had all been reverse transcribed beforehand. Sequenced by immunoSEQ multiplex PCR; TCRdb stores in-frame clones only, minus some. The sample yields 200,000 to 250,000 clones, around 16% seen once. In its sample, this clone was seen a few times. What it recognizes is unknown. The rearrangement joins TRBV10-3 to TRBJ2-7; 7 bases match TRBD1. Sequences were obtained from naive CD4+ T cells from blood. The clonotype originates from a man aged 25-45 years with type 1 diabetes. The CDR3: CAISVTGTAYEQYF. In nucleotides, the CDR3 is TGTGCCATCAGTGTGACAGGGACGGCCTACGAGCAGTACTTC.